These T cell receptor beta chains were read from a single sample in a study of cytomegalovirus exposure and HLA in healthy donors. Repertoires were generated with immunoSEQ multiplex PCR, while TCRdb's copy carries only in-frame clones and drops some. The profile shows 150,000 or so clones, approximately 74% of them singletons. What was sequenced was PBMCs. Receptors originate from a man younger than 35 in good health and CMV-seronegative. Both conserved end residues are part of each CDR3. The order of the fields is D gene, V gene, J gene, clone size, CDR3 protein, CDR3 DNA. D genes are given only for firm matches. Rows may omit the clone size; those that give it use once, few, many or a size class.

D: -; V: TRBV6-6; J: TRBJ2-6; size: few; CDR3: CASSSVSGANGLTF; DNA: TGTGCCAGCAGTTCCGTGTCTGGGGCCAACGGCCTGACTTTC
D: -; V: TRBV15; J: TRBJ2-4; size: -; CDR3: CATSRRGLAKNIQYF; DNA: TGTGCCACCAGCAGACGCGGCCTAGCCAAAAACATTCAGTACTTC
D: -; V: TRBV27; J: TRBJ1-4; size: -; CDR3: CASSLSEGEKLFF; DNA: TGTGCCAGCAGTTTATCGGAGGGAGAAAAACTGTTTTTT
D: TRBD1; V: TRBV7-6; J: TRBJ2-7; size: -; CDR3: CASSSRPPGQGVYEQYF; DNA: TGTGCCAGCAGCTCCCGCCCCCCGGGACAGGGGGTGTACGAGCAGTACTTC
D: -; V: TRBV6-6; J: TRBJ1-1; size: -; CDR3: CASSHSGGRNTEAFF; DNA: TGTGCCAGCAGCCACTCGGGGGGCCGGAACACTGAAGCTTTCTTT
D: TRBD2; V: TRBV5-1; J: TRBJ2-3; size: few; CDR3: CASRQGLAGGRTDTQYF; DNA: TGCGCCAGCAGGCAGGGACTAGCGGGGGGACGCACAGATACGCAGTATTTT
D: -; V: TRBV7-9; J: TRBJ2-3; size: -; CDR3: CASSLGLQEPWYF; DNA: TGTGCCAGCAGCTTAGGCCTACAGGAGCCATGGTATTTT
D: TRBD1; V: TRBV30; J: TRBJ2-7; size: -; CDR3: CAWTGGRFYEQYF; DNA: TGTGCCTGGACAGGGGGACGTTTCTACGAGCAGTACTTC
D: TRBD1; V: TRBV29-1; J: TRBJ1-2; size: few; CDR3: CSVYYTGGAGYTF; DNA: TGCAGCGTTTATTACACAGGGGGCGCTGGCTACACCTTC
D: TRBD1; V: TRBV30; J: TRBJ1-5; size: -; CDR3: CAWSIWGQGGQPQHF; DNA: TGTGCCTGGAGTATCTGGGGACAGGGAGGTCAGCCCCAGCATTTT
D: -; V: TRBV5-4; J: TRBJ1-2; size: -; CDR3: CASSLSEGYGYTF; DNA: TGCGCCAGCAGCTTATCGGAGGGGTATGGCTACACCTTC
D: -; V: TRBV18; J: TRBJ2-5; size: few; CDR3: CASSLRSGETQYF; DNA: TGTGCCAGCTCCCTCCGGTCGGGAGAGACCCAGTACTTC
D: TRBD1; V: TRBV28; J: TRBJ1-4; size: -; CDR3: CASSLGDRDEKLFF; DNA: TGTGCCAGCAGTTTAGGGGACAGGGACGAAAAACTGTTTTTT
D: -; V: TRBV7-3; J: TRBJ1-6; size: once; CDR3: CASSLTRPRVYNSPLHF; DNA: TGTGCCAGCAGCTTAACTCGTCCACGCGTCTATAATTCACCCCTCCACTTT
D: TRBD1; V: TRBV5-1; J: TRBJ2-7; size: once; CDR3: CASSFAQTGGYEQYF; DNA: TGCGCCAGCAGCTTTGCGCAGACAGGGGGCTACGAGCAGTACTTC
D: -; V: TRBV4-3; J: TRBJ1-1; size: once; CDR3: CASSQAPQMNTEAFF; DNA: TGCGCCAGCAGCCAAGCCCCACAGATGAACACTGAAGCTTTCTTT
D: -; V: TRBV10-1; J: TRBJ1-4; size: -; CDR3: CASSENLGEKLFF; DNA: TGCGCCAGCAGTGAGAATCTAGGTGAAAAACTGTTTTTT